This entry lists 23 T cell receptor beta chains sequenced from one sample in a study of shared clonotypes between healthy human individuals. Clones were sequenced by immunoSEQ multiplex PCR, and TCRdb holds only the in-frame ones, with some missing. This sample carries approximately 1.5 million clones, 98% of them seen once, and the ten largest clones take about 0.4%. Source material: naive CD4+ T cells sorted from blood. Specified subset: CD45RA+ positively selected. These receptors originate from a man aged 25 to 45 in good health.

CDR3 sequence reads: CASTRRGLATKGSSYNEQFF. Here the CDR3 DNA reads TGTGCCAGCACCCGAAGGGGACTAGCGACAAAGGGGAGCTCCTACAATGAGCAGTTCTTC. The chain recombines TRBV7-8 with TRBJ2-1, with TRBD2 matching 10 bases. CDR1 SGHVS and CDR2 FQNEAQ come from the germline V gene. The CDR3 is made up of 20 amino acids. Trimming at V came to 7 bases and at J to 0 bases, leaving 18 bases not matched to a gene.

CDR3 in amino acids: CASSLLQGARGPPNYGYTF. The CDR3 DNA is TGTGCCAGCAGTTTACTCCAGGGGGCGAGAGGTCCCCCAAACTATGGCTACACCTTC. The rearrangement uses TRBV27 and TRBJ1-2; 8 bases line up with TRBD1. The CDR3 has 19 residues. V trimming: 2 bases; J trimming: 2 bases; junction bases outside the gene matches: 16. The V gene's germline CDR1 is MNHEY and CDR2 SMNVEV (reference sequence).

The genes are TRBV5-4 and TRBJ2-7; 9 nucleotides match TRBD2. This CDR3 is 15 amino acids long. Trimming at V came to 4 bases and at J to 2 bases, leaving 7 bases not matched to a gene. CDR1 and CDR2 from the germline V gene are SGHNT and YYREEE (reference sequence). The CDR3 region is CASSQRTSATYEQYF. CDR3 DNA sequence: TGTGCCAGCAGCCAAAGGACTAGCGCGACCTACGAGCAGTACTTC.

V usage is TRBV29-1 and J usage is TRBJ1-1; 7 bases match TRBD1. The germline V gene encodes CDR1 SQVTM and CDR2 ANQGSEA. Trimming removed 8 bases from V and 4 bases from J; junction bases left unmatched: 13. This CDR3 contains 14 residues. CDR3 region: CSLVGGQAGTEAFF. In DNA form, the CDR3 reads TGCAGCCTGGTCGGCGGACAGGCGGGCACTGAAGCTTTCTTT.

V usage is TRBV19 and J usage is TRBJ1-5, with D perhaps TRBD1 (5 bases). The germline V and J ends were trimmed by 6 bases and 0 bases, with 12 bases remaining between them. Per the germline V gene, CDR1 is LNHDA and CDR2 is SQIVND (reference sequence). The CDR3 has 15 residues. DNA for the CDR3: TGTGCCAGTAGCCCCGACAGTTTTAGCAATCAGCCCCAGCATTTT. Protein: CASSPDSFSNQPQHF.

CDR3 region: CASSDQPDTQYF. The CDR3 bases are TGTGCCAGCTCTGATCAGCCAGATACGCAGTATTTT. The chain couples TRBV18 to TRBJ2-3, with D uncertain. V lost 6 bases to trimming and J lost 4 bases, with 8 bases between them. The CDR3 totals 12 residues. The germline CDR1 and CDR2 sequences are KGHSH and LQKENI. Combining the CDR3 with reference TRBV18 and TRBJ2-3 gives the whole variable domain NAGVMQNPRHLVRRRGQEARLRCSPMKGHSHVYWYRQLPEEGLKFMVYLQKENIIDESGMPKERFSAEFPKEGPSILRIQQVVRGDSAAYFCASSDQPDTQYFGPGTRLTVL.

This rearrangement joins TRBV15 to TRBJ1-2; D is unclear. CDR1 and CDR2 (germline): LNHNV, YYDKDF (reference sequence). Trimming removed 1 base from V and 0 bases from J, with 9 bases in between. The CDR3 extends over 15 amino acids. The CDR3 nucleotides are TGTGCCACCAGCAGAGTGAGGAATTCTAACTATGGCTACACCTTC. This sequence encodes CATSRVRNSNYGYTF. Full variable domain (outside the CDR3, taken from reference TRBV15 and TRBJ1-2): DAMVIQNPRYQVTQFGKPVTLSCSQTLNHNVMYWYQQKSSQAPKLLFHYYDKDFNNEADTPDNFQSRRPNTSFCFLDIRSPGLGDTAMYLCATSRVRNSNYGYTFGSGTRLTVV.

Of note for this clone: The same CDR3 can be traced to other DNA sequences in this sample. The chain combines TRBV5-1 with TRBJ2-1; D remains unclear. Deletions cut 0 bases from V and 6 bases from J, with 4 bases between. The V gene's germline CDR1 is SGHRS and CDR2 YFSETQ. This CDR3 comprises 12 residues. CDR3 nucleotides: TGCGCCAGCAGCTTGGAATTCAATGAGCAGTTCTTC. Residues: CASSLEFNEQFF.

The V call is TRBV29-1, the J call TRBJ1-2; D is perhaps TRBD1 (5 bases). The V end lost 7 bases, the J end lost 5 bases, and 23 bases lay between the germline ends. This CDR3 region has 15 residues. The V gene's germline CDR1 is SQVTM and CDR2 ANQGSEA. The CDR3 DNA reads as TGCAGCGCGTTGCATTACTTGGGTAGGGGATATGGCTACACCTTC. It translates to CSALHYLGRGYGYTF.

Concerning this clone itself: This specimen includes other DNA sequences encoding the same CDR3. The V and J genes are TRBV29-1 and TRBJ2-7; 7 positions agree with TRBD2. The V gene's germline CDR1 is SQVTM and CDR2 ANQGSEA. The CDR3 has 11 amino acids. V lost 6 bases and J lost 3; bases outside the gene matches: 2. CDR3 bases: TGCAGCGTGTCTAGCGGCTACGAGCAGTACTTC. This codes for CSVSSGYEQYF.

The rearrangement joins TRBV28 to TRBJ2-7; D is undetermined. The CDR3 is 12 amino acids. Germline lookup yields CDR1 MDHEN and CDR2 SYDVKM. Trimming removed 8 bases at V and 7 bases at J, with 15 bases between. The CDR3 coding sequence is TGTGCCAGCCTCAGCGTCCACGGGGAGCAGTACTTC. Its translation: CASLSVHGEQYF.

The chain carries TRBV19 and TRBJ2-7; 8 bases agree with TRBD2. The V gene end was trimmed by 4 bases and the J gene end by 0 bases; junction bases not matched to a gene: 2. Germline values: CDR1 LNHDA, CDR2 SQIVND (reference sequence). CDR3 length: 14 residues. The CDR3: CASSKAGASYEQYF. The CDR3 DNA follows: TGTGCCAGTAGTAAAGCGGGAGCCTCCTACGAGCAGTACTTC.

The V gene is TRBV9, the J gene TRBJ2-3, with a possible D match to TRBD2 (5 bases). V shed 6 bases and J shed 2 bases, with 19 bases lying between them. The CDR3 has 16 amino acids. In germline, CDR1 is SGDLS, CDR2 YYNGEE. The CDR3 here is CASNTRAGGPTDTQYF. CDR3 bases: TGTGCCAGCAACACTCGAGCCGGAGGCCCCACAGATACGCAGTATTTT. The full variable domain, rest sourced from reference TRBV9 and TRBJ2-3, is DSGVTQTPKHLITATGQRVTLRCSPRSGDLSVYWYQQSLDQGLQFLIQYYNGEERAKGNILERFSAQQFPDLHSELNLSSLELGDSALYFCASNTRAGGPTDTQYFGPGTRLTVL.

This sequence joins TRBV5-8 and TRBJ2-2; the D is unclear. Germline CDR1 SGHTS, CDR2 YDEGEE. CDR3 length equals 15 residues. Trimming stripped 7 bases from V and 0 bases from J, with 13 bases between. CDR3: CASPEDGSNTGELFF. As DNA, the CDR3 is TGTGCCAGCCCAGAGGACGGTTCGAACACCGGGGAGCTGTTTTTT. The entire variable domain, with the rest obtained from reference TRBV5-8 and TRBJ2-2, is as follows: EAGVTQSPTHLIKTRGQQATLRCSPISGHTSVYWYQQALGLGLQFLLWYDEGEERNRGNFPPRFSGRQFPNYSSELNVNALELEDSALYLCASPEDGSNTGELFFGEGSRLTVL.

The rearrangement joins TRBV5-5 to TRBJ2-3; D is perhaps TRBD2 (6 bases). Germline V gene sequence: CDR1 SGHKS, CDR2 YYEKEE (reference sequence). The CDR3 is 12 amino acids. V lost 0 bases to trimming and J lost 10 bases, with 9 bases between them. The CDR3 region is CASSLEAGSQYF. As DNA, the CDR3 is TGTGCCAGCAGCTTGGAGGCGGGGTCGCAGTATTTT.

The table lists this clone with a count of one. The sample carries other DNA sequences with the same CDR3. The V gene is TRBV5-1, the J gene TRBJ2-7; D remains ambiguous. Deletions cut 0 bases from V and 6 bases from J, with 10 bases between. Germline assignment: CDR1 SGHRS and CDR2 YFSETQ. The CDR3 is 13 amino acids. Here the CDR3 reads CASSLVGTSEQYF. CDR3 DNA: TGCGCCAGCAGCTTGGTGGGAACAAGCGAGCAGTACTTC. Full variable domain (rest looked up from reference TRBV5-1 and TRBJ2-7): KAGVTQTPRYLIKTRGQQVTLSCSPISGHRSVSWYQQTPGQGLQFLFEYFSETQRNKGNFPGRFSGRQFSNSRSEMNVSTLELGDSALYLCASSLVGTSEQYFGPGTRLTVT.

The rearrangement links TRBV11-2 to TRBJ2-7; D gene uncertain. Germline CDR1 and CDR2: SGHAT and FQNNGV. Trimming cost V 5 bases and J 3 bases, with 14 bases left between them. CDR3 size: 14 residues. The CDR3 DNA sequence: TGTGCCAGCAGCCCCCGTACACCCAGCTACGAGCAGTACTTC. Encoded protein: CASSPRTPSYEQYF.

The V and J genes are TRBV27 and TRBJ1-5; the match to TRBD1 covers 8 bases. This CDR3 is 18 amino acids long. After removal of 0 bases from V and 5 bases from J, the junction contained 12 bases not matched to a gene. From germline, CDR1 is MNHEY and CDR2 SMNVEV (reference sequence). This CDR3 reads CASSLSVPGGQGHQPQHF. The CDR3 DNA follows: TGTGCCAGCAGTTTATCGGTACCCGGAGGACAGGGACATCAGCCCCAGCATTTT.

The chain joins TRBV6-5 to TRBJ2-2; the match to TRBD1 covers 11 bases. Germline CDR1 is MNHEY and CDR2 is SVGAGI. Trimming took 2 bases from V and 6 from J; bases not matched to a gene: 2. This CDR3 has 15 amino acids. The DNA for the CDR3 is TGTGCCAGCAGTTACGGACAGGGGGCCCCCGGGGAGCTGTTTTTT. Encoded protein: CASSYGQGAPGELFF.

The chain recombines TRBV5-3 with TRBJ2-2; tentative D call: TRBD2 (6 bases). TRBV5-3 is identified as an open reading frame with a role that is uncertain. The CDR3 loop spans 18 amino acids. V was pared by 8 bases and J by 3 bases, with 26 bases between. The CDR3 reads CASRDSPDLFCYTGELFF. The DNA for the CDR3 is TGTGCCAGTCGGGACTCCCCCGATCTATTCTGTTACACCGGGGAGCTGTTTTTT.

This clone has only one observation. This chain links TRBV6-1 with TRBJ1-1, with D perhaps TRBD1 (5 bases). Germline CDR1 reads MNHNS; CDR2 reads SASEGT. The CDR3 totals 14 residues. Trimming took 5 bases from V and 4 from J, leaving 14 bases between them. The CDR3 DNA reads as TGTGCCAGCAGTCGAGTCAGTGGGGGCACTGAAGCTTTCTTT. It specifies CASSRVSGGTEAFF.

The chain uses TRBV5-1 and TRBJ2-7, with 8 bases lining up with TRBD1. CDR3 size: 16 residues. After removal of 0 bases from V and 3 bases from J, the junction contained 8 bases not matched to a gene. CDR1 is SGHRS and CDR2 is YFSETQ in the germline V gene. CDR3 DNA sequence: TGCGCCAGCAGCTTGGTGGGCAGGGGGCCCCTCTACGAGCAGTACTTC. It is translated as CASSLVGRGPLYEQYF. Filled out from reference TRBV5-1 and TRBJ2-7, the complete variable domain reads KAGVTQTPRYLIKTRGQQVTLSCSPISGHRSVSWYQQTPGQGLQFLFEYFSETQRNKGNFPGRFSGRQFSNSRSEMNVSTLELGDSALYLCASSLVGRGPLYEQYFGPGTRLTVT.

Worth noting for this clone: This sample also contains other DNA sequences that code for the same CDR3. The chain recombines TRBV4-3 with TRBJ1-2, with D uncertain. The CDR3 sequence is 12 residues long. V was shortened by 3 bases and J by 0 bases, with 2 bases between the two germline ends. CDR1 is LGHNA and CDR2 is YSLEER in the germline V gene. DNA for the CDR3: TGCGCCAGCAGCCAGGCTAACTATGGCTACACCTTC. This sequence encodes CASSQANYGYTF.